This T cell receptor (beta chain) was found in a study of cytomegalovirus exposure and HLA in healthy donors. General study points: Several of the most significant clusters appeared, in a later analysis, to be linked to common viral pathogens.

Notes on this clone: Its antigen is not known.

This CDR3 contains 14 residues. Germline CDR1 and CDR2: WNHNN and SYGVQD (reference sequence). After removal of 10 bases from V and 8 bases from J, the junction contained 14 bases not matched to a gene. 60 Vbeta and 13 Jbeta primers were used in PCR. Clones were read by immunoSEQ multiplex PCR, and TCRdb kept only the in-frame ones, dropping some. The sample shows some 150,000 clones, roughly 80% of them seen only once. This sequence was found in a woman in her 50s in good health and CMV-seropositive. The chain joins TRBV10-1 to TRBJ2-1; 7 positions agree with TRBD2. The sequenced sample was PBMCs. The chain's CDR3 is CATSASGVGDEQFF. The CDR3 nucleotides read TGCGCCACCTCCGCCAGCGGGGTTGGGGATGAGCAGTTCTTC.